Presented here are 22 T cell receptor beta chains from one specimen sequenced in a study. TCRdb used MiXCR to reprocess the RT-PCR reads, holding one entry per CDR3 protein. The data contain more than 550,000 distinct CDR3 sequences, approximately 15% of them seen just once; the ten biggest clones take up just over 3.5%. The sequencing sample was made of memory CD4+ T cells from blood. These TCRs come from a female donor in good health, serving as a healthy control.

This clonotype was seen ten or more times. The V call is TRBV20-1, the J call TRBJ2-7; TRBD2 matches at 10 bases. Germline V lookup: CDR1 DFQATT, CDR2 SNEGSKA (reference sequence). V lost 0 bases and J lost 7; bases outside the gene matches: 12. The CDR3 extends over 16 amino acids. The CDR3 DNA follows: TGCAGTGCTAGAGACACCCGGCTAGCGGGAGTTGGTGAGCAGTACTTC. This translates into CSARDTRLAGVGEQYF.

The chain combines TRBV18 with TRBJ1-5; D is perhaps TRBD1 (5 bases). The V gene's germline CDR1 is KGHSH and CDR2 LQKENI. Trimming cost V 2 bases and J 6 bases, with 11 bases left between them. This CDR3 comprises 14 residues. The CDR3 sequence: CASSPDRSVQPQHF. Written as DNA, the CDR3 is TGTGCCAGCTCACCAGACAGATCTGTTCAGCCCCAGCATTTT.

The table lists this clonotype with a few counts. This chain joins TRBV3-1 and TRBJ1-1; D gene unclear. This CDR3 contains 15 residues. Between the trimmed V and J ends, which lost 0 bases and 3 bases, there was a span of 11 bases. Germline V gene lookup returns CDR1 LGHDT and CDR2 YNNKEL (reference sequence). CDR3 bases: TGTGCCAGCAGCCAAGAGAACAGTTTAGACACTGAAGCTTTCTTT. It yields the protein CASSQENSLDTEAFF.

Only a few counts were recorded for this clonotype. The chain combines TRBV20-1 with TRBJ1-2; D is undetermined. CDR1 DFQATT and CDR2 SNEGSKA come from the germline V gene (reference sequence). The CDR3 extends over 15 amino acids. The ends were cut back, 6 bases at V and 4 bases at J, with 21 bases in the middle. CDR3 coding DNA: TGCAGTGCCGTATACCCACATTCGGCGGGCTATGGCTACACCTTC. It encodes CSAVYPHSAGYGYTF.

This clonotype was observed a handful of times. The chain joins TRBV4-3 to TRBJ1-2; 8 bases align to TRBD1. J was trimmed by 0 bases and V by 3 bases; bases with no gene match: 6. The CDR3 totals 16 residues. The germline V gene encodes CDR1 LGHNA and CDR2 YSLEER. The CDR3 DNA reads as TGCGCCAGCAGCCATATGACAGGGGCAGCTAACTATGGCTACACCTTC. This translates into CASSHMTGAANYGYTF.

This chain joins TRBV28 and TRBJ2-2; 8 bases match TRBD2. V lost 4 bases to trimming and J lost 4 bases; unmatched junction nucleotides: 5. Germline V gene data show CDR1 as MDHEN and CDR2 as SYDVKM. This CDR3 has 15 amino acids. The CDR3 DNA is TGTGCCAGCAGTTGGCCGGGGACTAGCACCGGGGAGCTGTTTTTT. Its protein is CASSWPGTSTGELFF.

This clonotype was found a few times. The V call is TRBV7-2, the J call TRBJ2-7; either TRBD1 or TRBD2 may supply D (5 bases each). This CDR3 comprises 14 residues. Deletions cut 6 bases from V and 6 bases from J, with 18 bases between. Germline V gene sequence: CDR1 SGHTA, CDR2 FQGNSA. CDR3 coding DNA: TGTGCCAGCAGAATTGGACCGGGGCAGGGCGAGCAGTACTTC. Its translation is CASRIGPGQGEQYF.

The V call is TRBV20-1, the J call TRBJ2-1, with TRBD1 matching 9 bases. This CDR3 spans 15 amino acids. Trimming cost V 2 bases and J 6 bases; bases outside gene matches: 8. Germline V gives CDR1 DFQATT, CDR2 SNEGSKA (reference sequence). The CDR3 region is CSARIWDRVLNEQFF. CDR3 DNA: TGCAGTGCTAGAATCTGGGACAGGGTGCTCAATGAGCAGTTCTTC.

This clonotype has more than one count but fewer than ten. The V call is TRBV6-5, the J call TRBJ2-7, with D maybe TRBD1 (6 bases). Germline assignment: CDR1 MNHEY and CDR2 SVGAGI. This CDR3 comprises 14 residues. Trimming took off 9 bases at V and 3 bases at J, with 18 bases between the two ends. The CDR3 DNA is TGTGCCAGTTGCCGGACAGCTTCTTGCTACGAGCAGTACTTC. This codes for CASCRTASCYEQYF.

This clonotype was counted only a few times. The chain has TRBV6-5 and TRBJ2-3; 9 positions match TRBD2. Unmatched junction bases numbered 12, after V lost 2 bases and J lost 12 bases. From germline, CDR1 is MNHEY and CDR2 SVGAGI. The CDR3 runs to 15 residues. CDR3 in amino acids: CASSYQRRGGAAQYF. The CDR3 coding sequence is TGTGCCAGCAGTTACCAACGTCGCGGGGGGGCCGCACAGTATTTT.

In its sample, this clonotype was seen a few times. The rearrangement joins TRBV24-1 to TRBJ2-7, with D possibly matching TRBD1 (5 bases). The germline V gene encodes CDR1 KGHDR and CDR2 SFDVKD. This CDR3 contains 16 residues. V lost 3 bases and J lost 2, with 16 bases in between. CDR3: CATSDTRAPSPYEQYF. The CDR3 DNA is TGTGCCACCAGTGATACCAGGGCACCCAGTCCCTACGAGCAGTACTTC.

This clonotype was observed at least ten times. This sequence joins TRBV15 and TRBJ1-2, with a possible D match to TRBD1 (5 bases). Germline V gene sequence: CDR1 LNHNV, CDR2 YYDKDF (reference sequence). V was clipped by 0 bases and J by 7 bases, with 12 bases between them. The CDR3 is 14 amino acids. The CDR3 region is CATSRDLGGAGYTF. The DNA for the CDR3 is TGTGCCACCAGCAGAGATCTGGGAGGGGCTGGCTACACCTTC.

This clonotype was observed a few times. DNA for the CDR3: TGTGCCAGCAGTTTATTCAGGGTGAACACCGGGGAGCTGTTTTTT. It is translated as CASSLFRVNTGELFF. J is TRBJ2-2 and V is TRBV27, with D perhaps matching TRBD1 (5 bases). There are 15 residues in the CDR3. In germline, CDR1 is MNHEY, CDR2 SMNVEV (reference sequence). The V and J ends lost 1 base and 1 base respectively, with 7 bases between them.

This clonotype came up a few times. The gene calls are TRBV12-5 and TRBJ2-1; D is possibly TRBD2 (6 bases). The CDR3 runs to 16 residues. From germline, CDR1 is LGHNT and CDR2 FRNRAP. With 0 bases removed from V and 6 bases from J, the gap between germline ends came to 15 bases. CDR3 loop: CASGLVLGTEFNEQFF. In nucleotides, the CDR3 is TGTGCTAGTGGTTTGGTACTCGGGACTGAATTCAATGAGCAGTTCTTC.

In this sample, this clonotype turned up many times. The V call is TRBV7-3, the J call TRBJ1-1; D uncertain. This CDR3 comprises 14 residues. Germline CDR1 reads SGHTA; CDR2 reads FQGTGA. Trimming took 5 bases from V and 1 from J, leaving 11 bases between them. The CDR3 sequence is CASSPGPGNTEAFF. The CDR3, as DNA: TGTGCCAGCAGCCCCGGCCCGGGGAACACTGAAGCTTTCTTT.

J is TRBJ1-1 and V is TRBV20-1, with D tentatively TRBD1 (6 bases). The CDR3 has 16 amino acids. Trimming shortened V by 5 bases and J by 1 base, and 20 bases separated the two germline ends. Germline V CDR1 and CDR2: DFQATT, SNEGSKA (reference sequence). The CDR3, as DNA: TGCAGTGCTTACAGACACTCGGGACATCAGAACACTGAAGCTTTCTTT. It encodes CSAYRHSGHQNTEAFF.

The rearrangement links TRBV20-1 to TRBJ1-5, with 9 nucleotides matching TRBD1. CDR1 and CDR2 from the germline V gene are DFQATT and SNEGSKA (reference sequence). V lost 5 bases, J lost 6 bases, and 5 bases stayed unmatched. This CDR3 has 13 residues. CDR3 sequence: CSAFDRGGQPQHF. The CDR3 DNA follows: TGCAGTGCTTTCGACAGGGGGGGTCAGCCCCAGCATTTT.

This clonotype has more than one count but fewer than ten. The chain joins TRBV2 to TRBJ1-1, with 10 bases lining up with TRBD1. CDR1 SNHLY and CDR2 FYNNEI come from the germline V gene. CDR3 length: 14 amino acids. Trimming took 6 bases from V and 4 from J; bases not matched to a gene: 5. CDR3 sequence reads: CASRGQGMSTEAFF. The CDR3 nucleotides read TGTGCCAGCAGGGGACAGGGGATGAGCACTGAAGCTTTCTTT.

This clonotype was picked up a small number of times. The chain joins TRBV3-1 to TRBJ2-1; 7 positions agree with TRBD2. J gave up 12 bases and V 1 base, and 6 bases lay outside the gene matches. Germline CDR1 LGHDT, CDR2 YNNKEL (reference sequence). This CDR3 is 13 amino acids long. This chain's CDR3 is CASSQAPGGRQFF. In DNA, the CDR3 is TGTGCCAGCAGCCAAGCCCCGGGCGGGAGGCAGTTCTTC.

In its sample, this clonotype was seen a few times. This chain uses TRBV28 with TRBJ2-7; 8 bases match TRBD2. V was clipped by 2 bases and J by 0 bases; unmatched bases: 6. The CDR3 covers 16 residues. Germline CDR1 and CDR2: MDHEN and SYDVKM. For the CDR3, the DNA is TGTGCCAGCAGTTTAGGAGCGGGAGCTGTCTCCTACGAGCAGTACTTC. Amino acid sequence: CASSLGAGAVSYEQYF.

This clonotype has ten or more counts. The J gene is TRBJ2-1, the V gene TRBV5-6; 8 nucleotides align to TRBD1. CDR3 length equals 11 residues. V lost 4 bases to trimming and J lost 12 bases; unmatched junction nucleotides: 3. Germline-derived CDR1 and CDR2 are SGHDT and YYEEEE. CDR3 protein: CASSIGTGQFF. The CDR3, as DNA: TGTGCCAGCAGCATCGGGACAGGGCAGTTCTTC.

A few counts support this clonotype. This rearrangement joins TRBV24-1 to TRBJ2-1, with no clear D. CDR1 and CDR2 from the germline V gene are KGHDR and SFDVKD. Trimming shortened V by 2 bases and J by 14 bases, and 15 bases separated the two germline ends. The CDR3 contains 13 residues. CDR3 coding DNA: TGTGCCACCAGTGATTCCCACAAGGACCCGGAGTTCTTC. Its protein product is CATSDSHKDPEFF.